Following are 17 T cell receptor beta chains from one sample sequenced in a study of Tregs in tolerant kidney transplant recipients. Measured with immunoSEQ multiplex PCR; TCRdb has only the in-frame clones, and not every one. The sample holds tens of thousands of clones; about 89% are singletons and the top ten take more than 0.35%. Sequenced material: CD4+ T cells from blood, taken before the transplant. Receptor source: a human donor who received a combined kidney and bone marrow transplant.

The V call is TRBV28, the J call TRBJ1-5; TRBD1 agrees at 8 bases. Trimming took 2 bases from V and 5 from J; bases not matched to a gene: 2. The length of the CDR3 is 14 residues. The germline gives CDR1 MDHEN, CDR2 SYDVKM. In DNA form, the CDR3 reads TGTGCCAGCAGTTTAGTACAGGGGGATCAGCCCCAGCATTTT. Protein sequence: CASSLVQGDQPQHF.

This clone appeared a single time. The J gene is TRBJ2-7, the V gene TRBV5-8; D is unclear. Germline V gene data show CDR1 as SGHTS and CDR2 as YDEGEE. Trimming removed 0 bases at V and 5 bases at J, with 15 bases between. CDR3 size: 15 residues. This chain's CDR3 is CASSLAPIGPNEQYF. The DNA for the CDR3 is TGTGCCAGCAGCTTGGCGCCGATCGGTCCGAACGAGCAGTACTTC.

This clone occurred once. V is TRBV27 and J is TRBJ2-7; a possible D gene is TRBD2 (6 bases). CDR3 length: 19 amino acids. Germline lookup yields CDR1 MNHEY and CDR2 SMNVEV (reference sequence). The V end was cut by 2 bases, the J end by 2 bases, with 25 bases between. This CDR3 reads CASSLRFGGRGAAPYEQYF. The CDR3 coding sequence is TGTGCCAGCAGTTTACGTTTCGGAGGGCGAGGGGCTGCCCCCTACGAGCAGTACTTC.

The V gene is TRBV12-5, the J gene TRBJ1-2; D is perhaps TRBD1 (5 bases). This CDR3 contains 13 residues. V lost 4 bases, J lost 4 bases, and 10 bases lay in between. CDR1 LGHNT and CDR2 FRNRAP come from the germline V gene. The CDR3 sequence is CASGSGRGYGYTF. CDR3 in DNA: TGTGCTAGTGGTTCCGGGAGGGGCTATGGCTACACCTTC.

The chain links TRBV4-1 to TRBJ1-5; tentatively, D is TRBD1 (5 bases). V dropped 0 bases and J dropped 6 bases, with 15 bases sitting between them. This CDR3 comprises 16 residues. Germline V CDR1 and CDR2: MGHRA, YSYEKL. In DNA form, the CDR3 reads TGCGCCAGCAGCCAAGATCGGCAGGGTAGGGGTCAGCCCCAGCATTTT. This translates into CASSQDRQGRGQPQHF.

The chain combines TRBV15 with TRBJ1-4; D perhaps matches TRBD1 (5 bases). Deletions cut 0 bases from V and 6 bases from J, with 14 bases between. Germline loops: CDR1 LNHNV, CDR2 YYDKDF (reference sequence). This CDR3 region has 16 residues. The CDR3, as DNA: TGTGCCACCAGCAGAGATGGGAGGGGACGGGATGAAAAACTGTTTTTT. Its translation is CATSRDGRGRDEKLFF.

This chain uses TRBV28 with TRBJ1-5, with 7 bases matching TRBD1. CDR1 MDHEN and CDR2 SYDVKM come from the germline V gene. Trimming at V came to 6 bases and at J to 5 bases, leaving 4 bases not matched to a gene. The length of the CDR3 is 13 residues. CDR3 sequence reads: CASRTGVYQPQHF. DNA of the CDR3: TGTGCCAGCAGAACAGGGGTTTATCAGCCCCAGCATTTT.

This chain connects TRBV30 to TRBJ2-3, with a weak D call TRBD2 (7 bases). The V gene's germline CDR1 is GTSNPN and CDR2 SVGIG (reference sequence). This CDR3 region has 16 residues. Trimming removed 0 bases at V and 2 bases at J, with 15 bases between. The CDR3: CAWSVGGGFDTDTQYF. Here the CDR3 DNA reads TGTGCCTGGAGTGTAGGGGGGGGGTTCGACACAGATACGCAGTATTTT.

The chain is built from TRBV7-9 and TRBJ2-1, with TRBD2 matching 8 bases. The V segment lost 3 bases and the J segment 4 bases; nucleotides outside the gene matches: 8. The CDR3 loop spans 16 amino acids. Germline-derived CDR1 and CDR2 are SEHNR and FQNEAQ (reference sequence). CDR3 nucleotide sequence: TGTGCCAGCAGCTTTGGGAATAGCGGGATATACAATGAGCAGTTCTTC. It encodes CASSFGNSGIYNEQFF. The whole variable domain, filled in from reference TRBV7-9 and TRBJ2-1, reads DTGVSQNPRHKITKRGQNVTFRCDPISEHNRLYWYRQTLGQGPEFLTYFQNEAQLEKSRLLSDRFSAERPKGSFSTLEIQRTEQGDSAMYLCASSFGNSGIYNEQFFGPGTRLTVL.

The rearrangement uses TRBV11-2 and TRBJ2-5; possibly TRBD2 for D (6 bases). In germline, CDR1 is SGHAT, CDR2 FQNNGV. The CDR3 is made up of 14 amino acids. The ends were cut back, 3 bases at V and 4 bases at J, with 12 bases in the middle. As DNA, the CDR3 is TGTGCCAGCAGCTTTGCCGGGAGCCCAGAGACCCAGTACTTC. This encodes CASSFAGSPETQYF.

The chain is built from TRBV30 and TRBJ2-3; 12 bases line up with TRBD2. Germline V CDR1 and CDR2: GTSNPN, SVGIG (reference sequence). The CDR3 is 16 amino acids. The V segment lost 1 base and the J segment 2 bases; nucleotides outside the gene matches: 4. CDR3 coding DNA: TGTGCCTGGAGTGCGACTAGCGGGAGTCCCACAGATACGCAGTATTTT. Its translation is CAWSATSGSPTDTQYF.

The V gene is TRBV2, the J gene TRBJ2-7, with 7 bases identical to TRBD2. With 2 bases clipped from V and 2 bases from J, the junction kept 6 bases outside the gene matches. The CDR3 consists of 15 residues. Germline V gene lookup returns CDR1 SNHLY and CDR2 FYNNEI. CDR3 region: CASSELAVLTYEQYF. DNA for the CDR3: TGTGCCAGCAGTGAACTAGCGGTGTTAACCTACGAGCAGTACTTC. The full variable domain, rest sourced from reference TRBV2 and TRBJ2-7, is EPEVTQTPSHQVTQMGQEVILRCVPISNHLYFYWYRQILGQKVEFLVSFYNNEISEKSEIFDDQFSVERPDGSNFTLKIRSTKLEDSAMYFCASSELAVLTYEQYFGPGTRLTVT.

The J gene is TRBJ1-2, the V gene TRBV28; 8 bases agree with TRBD1. Germline V gene data show CDR1 as MDHEN and CDR2 as SYDVKM. Germline trimming cut 7 bases from V and 2 bases from J; bases unmatched to any gene: 9. CDR3 size: 15 residues. CDR3 sequence: CASILDRDYNYGYTF. DNA of the CDR3: TGTGCCAGCATCCTGGACAGGGACTACAACTATGGCTACACCTTC.

The chain recombines TRBV2 with TRBJ1-2, with TRBD1 matching 7 bases. Germline V gives CDR1 SNHLY, CDR2 FYNNEI. There are 15 residues in the CDR3. The trim removed 4 bases at V and 8 bases at J, leaving 13 bases unmatched. The CDR3 loop reads CASSAQGTVVHGYTF. CDR3 in DNA: TGTGCCAGCAGTGCCCAAGGGACAGTCGTGCACGGCTACACCTTC.

For this clone: Other DNA sequences in the sample encode the same CDR3. The chain combines TRBV5-1 with TRBJ2-7, with D maybe TRBD1 (6 bases). The CDR3 loop spans 14 amino acids. V lost 0 bases to trimming and J lost 2 bases, with 9 bases between them. CDR1 and CDR2 (germline): SGHRS, YFSETQ. CDR3 nucleotide sequence: TGCGCCAGCAGCTTGGAACAGGGAGCCTACGAGCAGTACTTC. It specifies CASSLEQGAYEQYF.

The chain couples TRBV4-3 to TRBJ2-3; maybe TRBD1 (5 bases). Trimming left V 4 bases short and J 4 bases short, with 15 bases between. Germline assignment: CDR1 LGHNA and CDR2 YSLEER. The CDR3 sequence is 15 residues long. The CDR3, as DNA: TGCGCCAGCAGCCCACGAGCAGGGCAGTCAGATACGCAGTATTTT. It translates to CASSPRAGQSDTQYF.

The chain employs TRBV18 and TRBJ1-5, with TRBD1 identical over 8 bases. From germline, CDR1 is KGHSH and CDR2 LQKENI. The V segment lost 4 bases and the J segment 3 bases; nucleotides outside the gene matches: 5. The CDR3 runs 15 residues. The CDR3 loop is CASSLGQVNNQPQHF. CDR3 nucleotides: TGTGCCAGCTCACTGGGACAGGTGAACAATCAGCCCCAGCATTTT.